The table lists the clone carrying this T cell receptor (beta chain) with a count of one. Its antigen is as yet unknown. This sample was taken from a study of shared clonotypes between healthy human individuals. Findings and limits, study-wide: The low donor count limited represented genetic and exposure-history diversity. It was expected that sequencing depth would affect clonotype sharing among donors.

Each replicate PCR on the sorted subsets used roughly 210 ng DNA (around 30,000 T cell genomes). Assay: immunoSEQ multiplex PCR; the TCRdb copy retains only in-frame clones and omits some. Seen here are about 2 million clones, roughly 96% observed once, and the top ten hold roughly 0.13%. The V gene lost 2 bases and the J gene lost 9 bases, with 11 bases spanning the gap. This CDR3 has 14 residues. Germline CDR1 and CDR2: MNHEY and SMNVEV (reference sequence). Caucasian adults residing in Nashville, Tennessee made up all the donors. This receptor was identified in a man aged 18 to 35 in good health. The sample was naive CD4+ T cells sorted from blood. Indicated subset: CD45RA+ positively selected. This chain links TRBV27 with TRBJ1-6; D unresolved. The CDR3 region has the DNA TGTGCCAGCAGTTTACAGACCTCAGGTTCACCCCTCCACTTT. It specifies CASSLQTSGSPLHF.